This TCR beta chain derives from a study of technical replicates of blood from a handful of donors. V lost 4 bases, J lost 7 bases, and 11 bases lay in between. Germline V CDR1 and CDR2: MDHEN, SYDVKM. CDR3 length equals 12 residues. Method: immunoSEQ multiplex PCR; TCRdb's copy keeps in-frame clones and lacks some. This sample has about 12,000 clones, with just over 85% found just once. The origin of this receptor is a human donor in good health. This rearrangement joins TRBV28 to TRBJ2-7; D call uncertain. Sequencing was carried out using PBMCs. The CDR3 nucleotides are TGTGCCAGCAGTTCAAGTCCCAGGGAGCAGTACTTC. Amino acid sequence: CASSSSPREQYF.